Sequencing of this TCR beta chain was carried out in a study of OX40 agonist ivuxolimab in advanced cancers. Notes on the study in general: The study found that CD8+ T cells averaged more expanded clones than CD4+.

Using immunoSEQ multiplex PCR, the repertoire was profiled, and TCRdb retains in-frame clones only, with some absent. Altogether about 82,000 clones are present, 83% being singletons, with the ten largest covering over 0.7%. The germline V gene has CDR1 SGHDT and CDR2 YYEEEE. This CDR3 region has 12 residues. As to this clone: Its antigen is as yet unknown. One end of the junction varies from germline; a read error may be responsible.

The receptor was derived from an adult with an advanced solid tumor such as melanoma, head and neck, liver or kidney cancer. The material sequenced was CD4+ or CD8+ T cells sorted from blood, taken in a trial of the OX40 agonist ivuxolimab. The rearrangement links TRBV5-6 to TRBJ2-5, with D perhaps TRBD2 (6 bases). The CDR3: CASSLERASADF. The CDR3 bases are TGTGCCAGCAGCTTGGAACGGGCTAGCGCGGACTTC.